The clone carrying this T cell receptor (beta chain) was detected only a few times. The target antigen is unknown. These data belong to a study of T cell repertoires in cytomegalovirus infection. Across the whole study: Carrying CMV and the relevant HLA type showed in public TCR beta signatures.

Study results and limitations: The study found HLA-C-restricted CMV-specific TCR beta clonotypes dominating the ex vivo response. Identification of carriers of CMV plus the relevant HLA was performed using cumulative public TCR beta family frequency.

TCRdb analysed the reads with MiXCR anew, one entry per CDR3 protein. The sample has 500,000 or so distinct CDR3 sequences; about 15% are singletons. Trimming pared 6 bases from V and 5 bases from J, leaving 13 bases between. The CDR3 sequence is 13 residues long. Germline V gene sequence: CDR1 MNHEY, CDR2 SMNVEV (reference sequence). The clonotype originates from a human donor in good health (CMV status not recorded). Some clones in this sample may be carry-over from other donors' samples. The rearrangement links TRBV27 to TRBJ1-2; weak D call: TRBD1 (6 bases). Material for sequencing was CD8+ T cells from PBMCs. CDR3 amino acids: CASSPSGTYGYTF. The CDR3 DNA sequence: TGTGCCAGCAGCCCCTCTGGGACATATGGCTACACCTTC.